This T cell receptor (beta chain) was sequenced for a study of T cells in Graves' hyperthyroidism and ophthalmopathy. The CDR3 spans 14 residues. J was trimmed by 9 bases and V by 4 bases; bases with no gene match: 5. The germline CDR1 and CDR2 sequences are KGHDR and SFDVKD. Amplification yielded TCR beta CDR3 regions, with RNA transcripts as the source. HTBI primers drove first-round RT-PCR of the TCR CDR3. From the multiplex PCR reads, TCRdb called clonotypes with MiXCR, one entry per CDR3 protein. The data contain almost 500,000 distinct CDR3 sequences, about 20% of them singletons. This clonotype was seen a handful of times. Clinical Activity Scores of at least 3, NOSPECS grades of at least 4 and durations under 3 months characterized ophthalmopathy patients.

Sample: blood. This chain joins TRBV24-1 and TRBJ2-2, with 9 bases fitting TRBD1. The TCR was taken from a woman in her 70s with Graves' ophthalmopathy. CDR3 coding DNA: TGTGCCACCAGTGACCCGGGACAGGGAAGGGAGCTGTTTTTT. The encoded protein is CATSDPGQGRELFF.